This T cell receptor beta chain was sequenced for a study of blood T cell repertoires in COVID-19. Across the whole study: In each case, the material was cDNA or gDNA derived from T cells, B-cell-depleted T cells, or PBMCs.

Sequencing was performed with immunoSEQ multiplex PCR; in TCRdb, only in-frame clones are kept and a portion is missing. The repertoire holds 250,000 to 300,000 clones, under 90% seen once, with 0.94% in the top ten. Germline loops: CDR1 SQVTM, CDR2 ANQGSEA. The CDR3 runs to 13 residues. V lost 2 bases and J lost 3, with 8 bases in between. Sequencing was carried out using peripheral blood. The chain is built from TRBV29-1 and TRBJ1-3; D gene uncertain. This sequence was found in a woman aged 35 to 49 who had recovered from COVID-19. The CDR3 loop is CSVETTGGNTIYF. CDR3 nucleotide sequence: TGCAGCGTTGAAACCACTGGTGGAAACACCATATATTTT.